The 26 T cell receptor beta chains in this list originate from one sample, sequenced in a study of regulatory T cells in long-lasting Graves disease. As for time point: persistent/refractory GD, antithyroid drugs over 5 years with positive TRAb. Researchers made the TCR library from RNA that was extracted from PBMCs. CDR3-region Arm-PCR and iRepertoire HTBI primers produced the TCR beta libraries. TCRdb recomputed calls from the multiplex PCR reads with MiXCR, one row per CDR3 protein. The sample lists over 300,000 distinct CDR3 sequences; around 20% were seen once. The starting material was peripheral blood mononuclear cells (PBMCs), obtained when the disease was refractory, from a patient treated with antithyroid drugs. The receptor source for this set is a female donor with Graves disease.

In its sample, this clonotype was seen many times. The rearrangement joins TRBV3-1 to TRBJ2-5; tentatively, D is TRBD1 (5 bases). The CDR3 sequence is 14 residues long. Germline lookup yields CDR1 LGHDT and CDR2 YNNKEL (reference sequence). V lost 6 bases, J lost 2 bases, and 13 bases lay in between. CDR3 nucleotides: TGTGCCAGCAGACCTGACAGTGAACAAGAGACCCAGTACTTC. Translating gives CASRPDSEQETQYF.

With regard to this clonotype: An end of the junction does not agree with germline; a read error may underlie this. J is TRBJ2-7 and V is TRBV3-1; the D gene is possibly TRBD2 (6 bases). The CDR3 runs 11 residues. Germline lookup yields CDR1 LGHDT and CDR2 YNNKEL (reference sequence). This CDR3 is CAGSLGGEQYF. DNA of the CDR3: TGTGCCGGCAGCCTCGGGGGCGAGCAGTACTTC.

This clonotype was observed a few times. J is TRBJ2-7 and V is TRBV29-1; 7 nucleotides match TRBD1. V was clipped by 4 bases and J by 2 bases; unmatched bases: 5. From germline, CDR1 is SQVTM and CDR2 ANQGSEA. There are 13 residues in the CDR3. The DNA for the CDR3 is TGCAGCGTTGTTGGGGACAGCCCCTACGAGCAGTACTTC. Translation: CSVVGDSPYEQYF.

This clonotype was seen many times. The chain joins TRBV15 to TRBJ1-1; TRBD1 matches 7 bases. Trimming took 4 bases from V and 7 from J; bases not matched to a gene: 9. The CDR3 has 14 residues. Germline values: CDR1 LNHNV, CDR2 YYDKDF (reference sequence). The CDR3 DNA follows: TGTGCCACCAGCACTAGGGGGCTTGCTAGTGAAGCTTTCTTT. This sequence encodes CATSTRGLASEAFF.

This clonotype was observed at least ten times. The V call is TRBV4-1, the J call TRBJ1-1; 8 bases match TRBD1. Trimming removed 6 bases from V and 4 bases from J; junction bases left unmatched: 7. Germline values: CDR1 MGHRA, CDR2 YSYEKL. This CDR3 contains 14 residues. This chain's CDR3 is CASRQTGEGTEAFF. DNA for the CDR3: TGCGCCAGCAGGCAGACAGGGGAGGGCACTGAAGCTTTCTTT.

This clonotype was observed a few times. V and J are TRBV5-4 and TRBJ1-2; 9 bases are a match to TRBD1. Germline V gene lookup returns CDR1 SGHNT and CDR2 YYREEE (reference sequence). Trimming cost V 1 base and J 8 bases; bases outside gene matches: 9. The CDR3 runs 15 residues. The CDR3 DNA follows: TGTGCCAGCAGCTTGTGGGTAGGGACAGGGTACGGCTACACCTTC. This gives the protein CASSLWVGTGYGYTF.

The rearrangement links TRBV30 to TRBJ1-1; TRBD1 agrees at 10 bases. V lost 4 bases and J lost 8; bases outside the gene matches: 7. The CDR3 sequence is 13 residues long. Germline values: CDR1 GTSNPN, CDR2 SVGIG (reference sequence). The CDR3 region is CAWTSGTGAEAFF. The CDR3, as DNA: TGTGCCTGGACCTCCGGGACAGGGGCGGAAGCTTTCTTT. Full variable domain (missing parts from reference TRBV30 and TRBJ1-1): SQTIHQWPATLVQPVGSPLSLECTVEGTSNPNLYWYRQAAGRGLQLLFYSVGIGQISSEVPQNLSASRPQDRQFILSSKKLLLSDSGFYLCAWTSGTGAEAFFGQGTRLTVV.

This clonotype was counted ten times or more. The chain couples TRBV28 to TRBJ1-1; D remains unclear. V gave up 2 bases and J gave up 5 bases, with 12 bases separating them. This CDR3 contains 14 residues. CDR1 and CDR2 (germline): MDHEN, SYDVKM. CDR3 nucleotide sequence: TGTGCCAGCAGTTTAACCCAATATAGGACTGAAGCTTTCTTT. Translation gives CASSLTQYRTEAFF.

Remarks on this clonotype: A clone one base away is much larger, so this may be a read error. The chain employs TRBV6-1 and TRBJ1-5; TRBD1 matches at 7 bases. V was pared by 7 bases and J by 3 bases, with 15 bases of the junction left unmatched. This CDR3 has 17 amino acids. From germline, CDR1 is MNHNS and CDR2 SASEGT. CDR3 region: CASKLGHGQAPNQPQHF. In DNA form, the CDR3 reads TGTGCCAGCAAGTTAGGCCACGGACAGGCCCCCAATCAGCCCCAGCATTTT.

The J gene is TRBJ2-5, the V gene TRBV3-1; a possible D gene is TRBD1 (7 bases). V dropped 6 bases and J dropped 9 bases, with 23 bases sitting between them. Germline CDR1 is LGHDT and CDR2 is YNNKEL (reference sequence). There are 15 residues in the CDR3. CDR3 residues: CASRDRGGLAEPQYF. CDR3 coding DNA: TGTGCCAGCAGGGACAGAGGGGGCTTAGCGGAACCCCAGTACTTC.

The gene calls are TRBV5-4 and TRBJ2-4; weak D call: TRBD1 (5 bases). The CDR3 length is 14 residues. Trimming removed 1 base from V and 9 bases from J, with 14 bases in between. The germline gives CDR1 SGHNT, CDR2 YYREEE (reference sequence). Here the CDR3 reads CASSLLPGLSIQYF. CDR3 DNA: TGTGCCAGCAGCTTGCTACCAGGGTTAAGCATTCAGTACTTC.

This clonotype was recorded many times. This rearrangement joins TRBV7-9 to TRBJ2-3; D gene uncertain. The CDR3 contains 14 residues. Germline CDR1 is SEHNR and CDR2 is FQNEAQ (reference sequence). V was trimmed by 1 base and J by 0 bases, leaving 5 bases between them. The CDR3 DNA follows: TGTGCCAGCAGCTTAGTCGGCAGCACAGATACGCAGTATTTT. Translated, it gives CASSLVGSTDTQYF.

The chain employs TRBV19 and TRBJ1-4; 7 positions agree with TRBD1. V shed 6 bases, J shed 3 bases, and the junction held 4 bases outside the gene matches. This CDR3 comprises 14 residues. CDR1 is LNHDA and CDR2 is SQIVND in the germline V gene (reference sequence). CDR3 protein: CASRNRGSNEKLFF. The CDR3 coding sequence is TGTGCCAGTAGAAACAGGGGTTCTAATGAAAAACTGTTTTTT.

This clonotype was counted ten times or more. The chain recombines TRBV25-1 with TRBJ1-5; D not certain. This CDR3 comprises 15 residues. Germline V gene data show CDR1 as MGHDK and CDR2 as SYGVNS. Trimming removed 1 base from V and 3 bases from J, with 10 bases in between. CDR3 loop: CASSESSGPNQPQHF. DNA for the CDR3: TGTGCCAGCAGTGAATCGTCAGGTCCCAATCAGCCCCAGCATTTT.

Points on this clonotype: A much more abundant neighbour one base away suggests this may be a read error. In DNA, the CDR3 is TGTGCCGGCAGTAACGTCCCGGGACAGGGTTTGAACACTGAAGCTTTCTTT. This codes for CAGSNVPGQGLNTEAFF. The V call is TRBV6-1, the J call TRBJ1-1; 9 bases align to TRBD1. CDR3 length equals 17 residues. Germline loops: CDR1 MNHNS, CDR2 SASEGT.

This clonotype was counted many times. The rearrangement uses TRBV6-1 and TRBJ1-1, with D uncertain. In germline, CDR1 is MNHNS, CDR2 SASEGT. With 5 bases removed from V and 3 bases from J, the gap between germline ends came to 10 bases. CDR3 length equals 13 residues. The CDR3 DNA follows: TGTGCCAGCAGTAACCCCTACGACACTGAAGCTTTCTTT. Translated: CASSNPYDTEAFF.

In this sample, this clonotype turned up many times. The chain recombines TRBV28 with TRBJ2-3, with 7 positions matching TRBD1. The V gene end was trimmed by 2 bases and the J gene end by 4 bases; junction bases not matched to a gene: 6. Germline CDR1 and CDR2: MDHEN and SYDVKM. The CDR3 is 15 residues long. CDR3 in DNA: TGTGCCAGCAGTTTAACAGGGGATTTGGCAGATACGCAGTATTTT. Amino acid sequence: CASSLTGDLADTQYF.

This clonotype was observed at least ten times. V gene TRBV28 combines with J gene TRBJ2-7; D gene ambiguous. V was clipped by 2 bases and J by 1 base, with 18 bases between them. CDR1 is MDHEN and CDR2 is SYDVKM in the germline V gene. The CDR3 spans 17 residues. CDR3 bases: TGTGCCAGCAGTTTAATTGGCGTTGAGTCGGGTTCCTACGAGCAGTACTTC. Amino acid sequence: CASSLIGVESGSYEQYF.

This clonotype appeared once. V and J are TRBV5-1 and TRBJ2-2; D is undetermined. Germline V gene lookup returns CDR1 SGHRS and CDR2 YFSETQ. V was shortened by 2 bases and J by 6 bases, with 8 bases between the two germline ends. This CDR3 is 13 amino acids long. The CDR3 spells CASSFDGPGELFF. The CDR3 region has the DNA TGCGCCAGCAGCTTCGATGGCCCCGGGGAGCTGTTTTTT. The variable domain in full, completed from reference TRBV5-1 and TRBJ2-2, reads KAGVTQTPRYLIKTRGQQVTLSCSPISGHRSVSWYQQTPGQGLQFLFEYFSETQRNKGNFPGRFSGRQFSNSRSEMNVSTLELGDSALYLCASSFDGPGELFFGEGSRLTVL.

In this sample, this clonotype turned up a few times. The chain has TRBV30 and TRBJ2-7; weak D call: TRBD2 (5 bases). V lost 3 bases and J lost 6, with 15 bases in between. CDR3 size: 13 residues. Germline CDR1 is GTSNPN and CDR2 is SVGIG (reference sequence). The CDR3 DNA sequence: TGTGCCTGGAGCGAAGTGGAAGGAGGCGAGCAGTACTTC. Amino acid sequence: CAWSEVEGGEQYF.

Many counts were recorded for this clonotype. CDR3 in DNA: TGTGCCAGCAGTCCCCGGTCGGGGGTCGGGCTTTCCGAGCAGTACTTC. This gives the protein CASSPRSGVGLSEQYF. The chain has TRBV6-1 and TRBJ2-7; D possibly corresponds to TRBD2 (6 bases). CDR1 is MNHNS and CDR2 is SASEGT in the germline V gene. V dropped 5 bases and J dropped 6 bases, with 23 bases sitting between them. The CDR3 length is 16 residues.

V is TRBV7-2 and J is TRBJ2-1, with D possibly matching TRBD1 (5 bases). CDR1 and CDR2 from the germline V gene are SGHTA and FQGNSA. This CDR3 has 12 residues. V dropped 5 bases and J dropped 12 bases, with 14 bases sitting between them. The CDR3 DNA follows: TGTGCCAGCAGCACAGGATTCTGGTGGCAGTTCTTC. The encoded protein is CASSTGFWWQFF. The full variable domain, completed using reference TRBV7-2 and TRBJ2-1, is GAGVSQSPSNKVTEKGKDVELRCDPISGHTALYWYRQSLGQGLEFLIYFQGNSAPDKSGLPSDRFSAERTGGSVSTLTIQRTQQEDSAVYLCASSTGFWWQFFGPGTRLTVL.

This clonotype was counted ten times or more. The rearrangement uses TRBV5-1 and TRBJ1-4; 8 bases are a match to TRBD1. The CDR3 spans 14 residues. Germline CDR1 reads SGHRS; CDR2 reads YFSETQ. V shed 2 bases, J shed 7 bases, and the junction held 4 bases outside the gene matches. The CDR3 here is CASSFGQGGEKLFF. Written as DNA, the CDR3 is TGCGCCAGCAGCTTTGGACAGGGTGGTGAAAAACTGTTTTTT. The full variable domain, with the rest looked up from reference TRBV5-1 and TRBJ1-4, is KAGVTQTPRYLIKTRGQQVTLSCSPISGHRSVSWYQQTPGQGLQFLFEYFSETQRNKGNFPGRFSGRQFSNSRSEMNVSTLELGDSALYLCASSFGQGGEKLFFGSGTQLSVL.

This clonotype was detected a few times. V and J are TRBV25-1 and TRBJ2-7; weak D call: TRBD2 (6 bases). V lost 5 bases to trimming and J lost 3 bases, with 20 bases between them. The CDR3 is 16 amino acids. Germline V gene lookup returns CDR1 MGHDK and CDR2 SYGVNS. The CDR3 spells CASSTDQGTSGYEQYF. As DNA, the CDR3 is TGTGCCAGCAGTACCGACCAAGGGACTTCTGGCTACGAGCAGTACTTC.

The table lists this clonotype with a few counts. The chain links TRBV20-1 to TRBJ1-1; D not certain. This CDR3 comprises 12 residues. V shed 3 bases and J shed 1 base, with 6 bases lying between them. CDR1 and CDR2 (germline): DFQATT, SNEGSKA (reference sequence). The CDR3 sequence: CSASRANTEAFF. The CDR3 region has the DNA TGCAGTGCTAGCCGGGCGAACACTGAAGCTTTCTTT.

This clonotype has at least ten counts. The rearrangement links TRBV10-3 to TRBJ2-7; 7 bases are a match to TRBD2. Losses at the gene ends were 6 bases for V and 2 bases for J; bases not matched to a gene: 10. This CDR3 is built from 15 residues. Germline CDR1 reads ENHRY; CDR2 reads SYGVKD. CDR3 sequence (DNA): TGTGCCATCAGGGCAGCGGGGCCAACGGCCTACGAGCAGTACTTC. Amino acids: CAIRAAGPTAYEQYF.